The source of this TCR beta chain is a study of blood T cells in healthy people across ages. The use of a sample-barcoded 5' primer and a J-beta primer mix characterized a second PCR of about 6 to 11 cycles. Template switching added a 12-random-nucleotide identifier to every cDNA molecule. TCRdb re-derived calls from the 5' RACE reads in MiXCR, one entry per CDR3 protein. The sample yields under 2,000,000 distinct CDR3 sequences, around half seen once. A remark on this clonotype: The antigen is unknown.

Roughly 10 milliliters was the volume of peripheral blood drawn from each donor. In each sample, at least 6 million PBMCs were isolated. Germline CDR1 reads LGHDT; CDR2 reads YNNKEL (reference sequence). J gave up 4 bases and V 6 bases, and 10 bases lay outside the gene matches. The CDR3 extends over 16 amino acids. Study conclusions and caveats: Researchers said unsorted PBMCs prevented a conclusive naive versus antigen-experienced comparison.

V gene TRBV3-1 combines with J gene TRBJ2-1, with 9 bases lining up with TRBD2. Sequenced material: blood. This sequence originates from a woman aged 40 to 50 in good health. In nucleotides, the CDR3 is TGTGCCAGCAGAACGGGGAGCGGGGGGATTTACAATGAGCAGTTCTTC. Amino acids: CASRTGSGGIYNEQFF.